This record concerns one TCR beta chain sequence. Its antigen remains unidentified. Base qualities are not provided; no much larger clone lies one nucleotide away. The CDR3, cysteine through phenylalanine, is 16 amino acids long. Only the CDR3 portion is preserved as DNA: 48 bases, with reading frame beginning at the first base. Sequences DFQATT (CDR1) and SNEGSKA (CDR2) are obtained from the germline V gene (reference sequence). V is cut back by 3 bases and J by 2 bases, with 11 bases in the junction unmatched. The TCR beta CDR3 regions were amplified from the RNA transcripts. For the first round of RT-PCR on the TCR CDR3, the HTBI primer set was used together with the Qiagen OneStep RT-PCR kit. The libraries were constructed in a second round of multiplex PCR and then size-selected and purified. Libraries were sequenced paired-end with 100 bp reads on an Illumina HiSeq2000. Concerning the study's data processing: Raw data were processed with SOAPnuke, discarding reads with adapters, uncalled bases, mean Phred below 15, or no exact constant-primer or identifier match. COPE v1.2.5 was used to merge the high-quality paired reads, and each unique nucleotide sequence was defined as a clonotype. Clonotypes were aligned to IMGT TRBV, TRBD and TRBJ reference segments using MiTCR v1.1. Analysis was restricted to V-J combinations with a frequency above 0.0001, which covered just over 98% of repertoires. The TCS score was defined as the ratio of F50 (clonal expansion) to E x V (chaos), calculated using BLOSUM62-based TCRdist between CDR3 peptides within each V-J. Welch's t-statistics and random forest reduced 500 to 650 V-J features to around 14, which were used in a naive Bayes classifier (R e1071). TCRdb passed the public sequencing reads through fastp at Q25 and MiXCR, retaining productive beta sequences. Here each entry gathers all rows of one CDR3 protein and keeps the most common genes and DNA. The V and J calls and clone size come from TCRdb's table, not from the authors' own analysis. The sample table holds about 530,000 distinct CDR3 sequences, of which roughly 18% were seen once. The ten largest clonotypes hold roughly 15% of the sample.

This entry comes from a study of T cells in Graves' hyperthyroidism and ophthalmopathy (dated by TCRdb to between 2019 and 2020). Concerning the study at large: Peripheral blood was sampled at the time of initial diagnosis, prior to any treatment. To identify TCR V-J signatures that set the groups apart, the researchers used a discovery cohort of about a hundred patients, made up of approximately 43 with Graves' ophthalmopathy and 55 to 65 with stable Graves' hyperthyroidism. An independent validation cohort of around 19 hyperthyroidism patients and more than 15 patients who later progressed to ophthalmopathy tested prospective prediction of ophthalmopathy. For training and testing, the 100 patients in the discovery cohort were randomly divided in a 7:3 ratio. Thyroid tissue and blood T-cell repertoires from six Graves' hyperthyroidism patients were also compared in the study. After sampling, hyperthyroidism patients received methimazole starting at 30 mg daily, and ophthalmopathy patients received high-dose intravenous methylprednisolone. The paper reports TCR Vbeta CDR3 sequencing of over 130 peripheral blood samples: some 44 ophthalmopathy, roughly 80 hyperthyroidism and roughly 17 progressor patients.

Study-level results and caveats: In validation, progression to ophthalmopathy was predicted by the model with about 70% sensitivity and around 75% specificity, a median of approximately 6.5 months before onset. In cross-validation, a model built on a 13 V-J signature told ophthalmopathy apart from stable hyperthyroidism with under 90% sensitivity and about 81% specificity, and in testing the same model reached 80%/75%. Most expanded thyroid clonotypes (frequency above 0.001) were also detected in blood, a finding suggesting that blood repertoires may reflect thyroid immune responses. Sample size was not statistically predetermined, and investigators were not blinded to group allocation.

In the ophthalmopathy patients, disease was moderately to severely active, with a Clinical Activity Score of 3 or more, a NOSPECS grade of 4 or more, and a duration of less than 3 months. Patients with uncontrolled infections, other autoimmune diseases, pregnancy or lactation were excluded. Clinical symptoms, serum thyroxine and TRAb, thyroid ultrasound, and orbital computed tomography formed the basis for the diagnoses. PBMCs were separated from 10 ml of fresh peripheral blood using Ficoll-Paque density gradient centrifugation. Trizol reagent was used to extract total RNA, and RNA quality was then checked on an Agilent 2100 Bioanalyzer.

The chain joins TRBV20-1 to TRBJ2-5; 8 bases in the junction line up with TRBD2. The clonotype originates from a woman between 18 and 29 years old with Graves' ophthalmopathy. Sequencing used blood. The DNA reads TGCAGTGCTAGTCCCGGTCGGGGCGGGAGGCAAGAGACCCAGTACTTC. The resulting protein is CSASPGRGGRQETQYF.